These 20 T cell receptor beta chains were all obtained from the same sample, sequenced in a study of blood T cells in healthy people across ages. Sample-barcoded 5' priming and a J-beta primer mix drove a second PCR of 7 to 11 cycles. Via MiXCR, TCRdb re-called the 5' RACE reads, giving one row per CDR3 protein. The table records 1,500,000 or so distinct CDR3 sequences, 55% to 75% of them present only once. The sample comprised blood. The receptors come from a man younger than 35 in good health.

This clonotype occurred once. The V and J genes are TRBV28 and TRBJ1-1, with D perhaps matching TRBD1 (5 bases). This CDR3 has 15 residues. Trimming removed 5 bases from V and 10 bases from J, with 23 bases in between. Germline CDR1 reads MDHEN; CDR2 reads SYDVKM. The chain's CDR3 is CASSPLRQGLVGAFF. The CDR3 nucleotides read TGTGCCAGCAGTCCCTTAAGGCAGGGTTTGGTTGGAGCTTTCTTT. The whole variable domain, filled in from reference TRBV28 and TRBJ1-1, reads DVKVTQSSRYLVKRTGEKVFLECVQDMDHENMFWYRQDPGLGLRLIYFSYDVKMKEKGDIPEGYSVSREKKERFSLILESASTNQTSMYLCASSPLRQGLVGAFFGQGTRLTVV.

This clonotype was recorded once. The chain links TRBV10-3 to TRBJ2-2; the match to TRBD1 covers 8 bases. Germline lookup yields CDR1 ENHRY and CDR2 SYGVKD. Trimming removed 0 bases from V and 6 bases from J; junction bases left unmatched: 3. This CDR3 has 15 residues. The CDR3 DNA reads TGTGCCATCAGTGAGTCAATGACAGGGGCCGGGGAGCTGTTTTTT. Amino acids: CAISESMTGAGELFF.

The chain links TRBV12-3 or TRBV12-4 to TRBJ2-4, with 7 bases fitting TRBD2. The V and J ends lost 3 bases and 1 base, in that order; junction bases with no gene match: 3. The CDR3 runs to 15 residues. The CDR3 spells CASSFREGAKNIQYF. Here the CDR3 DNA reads TGTGCCAGCAGTTTTAGGGAGGGGGCCAAAAACATTCAGTACTTC.

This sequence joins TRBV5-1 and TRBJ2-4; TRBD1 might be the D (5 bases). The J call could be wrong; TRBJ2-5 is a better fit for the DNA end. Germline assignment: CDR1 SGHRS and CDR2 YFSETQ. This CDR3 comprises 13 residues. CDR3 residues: CASSFYRQETQYF. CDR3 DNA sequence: TGCGCCAGCAGCTTTTACAGGCAGGAGACCCAGTACTTC.

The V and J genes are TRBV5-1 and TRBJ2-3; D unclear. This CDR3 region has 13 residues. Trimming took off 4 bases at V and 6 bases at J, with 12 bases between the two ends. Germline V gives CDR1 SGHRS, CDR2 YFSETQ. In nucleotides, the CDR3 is TGCGCCAGCAGCAAAGCCAGAGATGATACGCAGTATTTT. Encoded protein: CASSKARDDTQYF.

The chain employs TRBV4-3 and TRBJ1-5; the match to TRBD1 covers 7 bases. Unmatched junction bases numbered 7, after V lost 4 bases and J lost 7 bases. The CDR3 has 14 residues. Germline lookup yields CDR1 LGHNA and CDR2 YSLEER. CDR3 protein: CASSPHRQGQPQHF. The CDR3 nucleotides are TGCGCCAGCAGCCCCCACAGACAGGGCCAGCCCCAGCATTTT.

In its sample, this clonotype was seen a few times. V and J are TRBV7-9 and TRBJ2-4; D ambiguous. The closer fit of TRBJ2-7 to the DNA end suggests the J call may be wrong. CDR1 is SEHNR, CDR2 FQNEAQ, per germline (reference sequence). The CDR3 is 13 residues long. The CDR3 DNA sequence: TGTGCCAGCAGCTTAGAACCGGACTACGAGCAGTACTTC. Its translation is CASSLEPDYEQYF.

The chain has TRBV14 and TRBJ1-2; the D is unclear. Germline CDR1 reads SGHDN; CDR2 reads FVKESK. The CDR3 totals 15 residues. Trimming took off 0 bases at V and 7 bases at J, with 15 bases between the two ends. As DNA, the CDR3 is TGTGCCAGCAGCCAAGACCTGGGCTCTCCGTCTGGCTACACCTTC. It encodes CASSQDLGSPSGYTF.

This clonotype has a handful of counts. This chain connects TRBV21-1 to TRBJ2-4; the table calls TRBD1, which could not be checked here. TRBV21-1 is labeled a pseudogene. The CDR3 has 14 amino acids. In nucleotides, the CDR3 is TGTGCCAGCAGTGCAGGGGTTGCCAAAAACATTCAGTACTTC. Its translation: CASSAGVAKNIQYF.

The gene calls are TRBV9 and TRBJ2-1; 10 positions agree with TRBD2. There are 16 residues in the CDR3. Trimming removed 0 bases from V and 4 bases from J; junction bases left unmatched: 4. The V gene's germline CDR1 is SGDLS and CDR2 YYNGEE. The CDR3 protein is CASSVASGGIYNEQFF. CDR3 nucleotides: TGTGCCAGCAGCGTAGCTAGCGGGGGTATATACAATGAGCAGTTCTTC.

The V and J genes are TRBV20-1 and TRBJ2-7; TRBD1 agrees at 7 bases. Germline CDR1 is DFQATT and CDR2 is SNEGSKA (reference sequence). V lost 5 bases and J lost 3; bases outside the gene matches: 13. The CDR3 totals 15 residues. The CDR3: CSAWDRRRGFYEQYF. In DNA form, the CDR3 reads TGCAGTGCTTGGGACCGCCGCAGGGGGTTCTACGAGCAGTACTTC.

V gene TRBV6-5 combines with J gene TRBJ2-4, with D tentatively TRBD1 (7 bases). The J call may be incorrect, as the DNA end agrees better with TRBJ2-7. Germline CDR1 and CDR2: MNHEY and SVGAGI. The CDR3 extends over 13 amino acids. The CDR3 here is CASSNIQGGEQYF. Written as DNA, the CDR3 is TGTGCCAGCAGTAACATTCAGGGGGGCGAGCAGTACTTC.

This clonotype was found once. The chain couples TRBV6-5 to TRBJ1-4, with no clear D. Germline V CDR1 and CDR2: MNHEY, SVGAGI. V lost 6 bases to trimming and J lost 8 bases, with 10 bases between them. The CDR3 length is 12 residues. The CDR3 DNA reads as TGTGCCAGCAGGAGAAAAGGGGAAAAACTGTTTTTT. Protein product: CASRRKGEKLFF.

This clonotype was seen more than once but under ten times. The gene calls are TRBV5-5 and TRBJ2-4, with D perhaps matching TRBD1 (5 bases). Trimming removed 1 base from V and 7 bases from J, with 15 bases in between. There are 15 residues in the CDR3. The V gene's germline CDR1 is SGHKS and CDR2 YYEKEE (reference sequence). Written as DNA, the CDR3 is TGTGCCAGCAGCTTGTCGGCAGGGTCCATGAACATTCAGTACTTC. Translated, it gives CASSLSAGSMNIQYF.

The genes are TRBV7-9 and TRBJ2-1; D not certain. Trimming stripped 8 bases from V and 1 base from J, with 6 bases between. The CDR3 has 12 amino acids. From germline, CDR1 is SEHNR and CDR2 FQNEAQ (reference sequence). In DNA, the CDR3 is TGTGCCAGCGGCACGTCCTACAATGAGCAGTTCTTC. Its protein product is CASGTSYNEQFF.

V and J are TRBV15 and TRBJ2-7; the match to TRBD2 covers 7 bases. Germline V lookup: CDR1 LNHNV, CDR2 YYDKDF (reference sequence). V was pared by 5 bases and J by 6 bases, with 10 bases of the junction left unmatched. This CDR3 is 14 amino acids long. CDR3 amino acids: CATSEPGGVVEQYF. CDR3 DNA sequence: TGTGCCACCAGCGAACCGGGAGGAGTAGTCGAGCAGTACTTC.

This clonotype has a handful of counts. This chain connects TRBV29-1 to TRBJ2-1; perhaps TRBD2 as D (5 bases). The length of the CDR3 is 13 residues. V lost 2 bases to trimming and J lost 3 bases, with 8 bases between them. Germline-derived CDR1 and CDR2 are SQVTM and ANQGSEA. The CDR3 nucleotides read TGCAGCGTTGAATTCCGGGACTACAATGAGCAGTTCTTC. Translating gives CSVEFRDYNEQFF.

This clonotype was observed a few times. CDR3 bases: TGCGCCAGCAGCGAGGCCTCTACCCAAGATACGCAGTATTTT. It is translated as CASSEASTQDTQYF. This chain connects TRBV5-1 to TRBJ2-3; D unresolved. CDR3 size: 14 residues. The V and J ends lost 4 bases and 5 bases respectively, with 14 bases between them. Looked up from germline, CDR1 is SGHRS and CDR2 is YFSETQ.

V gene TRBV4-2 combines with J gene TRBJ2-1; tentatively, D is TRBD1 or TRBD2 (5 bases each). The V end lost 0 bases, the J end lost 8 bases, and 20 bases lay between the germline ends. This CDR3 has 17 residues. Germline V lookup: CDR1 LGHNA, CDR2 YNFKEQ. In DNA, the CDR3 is TGTGCCAGCAGCCAAGATGCAGCAATCGGGGCAAGTTATGAGCAGTTCTTC. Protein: CASSQDAAIGASYEQFF.

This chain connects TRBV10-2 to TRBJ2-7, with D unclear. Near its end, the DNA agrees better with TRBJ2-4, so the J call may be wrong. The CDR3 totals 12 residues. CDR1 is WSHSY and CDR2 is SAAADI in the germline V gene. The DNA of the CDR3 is TGCGCCAGCAGTGAGTCTTGGAACATTCAGTACTTC. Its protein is CASSESWNIQYF.